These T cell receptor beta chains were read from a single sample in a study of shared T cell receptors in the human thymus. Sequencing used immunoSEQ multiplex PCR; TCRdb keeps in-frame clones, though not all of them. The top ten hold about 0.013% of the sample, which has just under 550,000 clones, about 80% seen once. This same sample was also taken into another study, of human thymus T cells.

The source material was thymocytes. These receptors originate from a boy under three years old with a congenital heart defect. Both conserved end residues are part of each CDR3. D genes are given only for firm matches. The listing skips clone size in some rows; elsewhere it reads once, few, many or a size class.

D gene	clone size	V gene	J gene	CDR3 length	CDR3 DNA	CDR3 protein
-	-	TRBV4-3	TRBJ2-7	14	TGCGCCAGCAGCCAAGATGACAACTCCTACGAGCAGTACTTC	CASSQDDNSYEQYF
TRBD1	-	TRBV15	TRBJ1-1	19	TGTGCCACCAGCAGAGGGGCCCGTGGGTCATCGACAGGGCGTACTGAAGCTTTCTTT	CATSRGARGSSTGRTEAFF
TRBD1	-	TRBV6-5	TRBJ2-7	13	TGTGCCAGCAGCCGGGACAGTGGGTACGAGCAGTACTTC	CASSRDSGYEQYF
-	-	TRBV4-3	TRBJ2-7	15	TGCGCCAGCAGCCAAGATTGGGGCCTAGTTGGTGAGCAGTACTTC	CASSQDWGLVGEQYF
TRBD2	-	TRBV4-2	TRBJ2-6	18	TGTGCCAGCAGCCTAGGACTAGCGCACAGCTCTGGGGCCAACGTCCTGACTTTC	CASSLGLAHSSGANVLTF
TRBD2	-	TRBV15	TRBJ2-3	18	TGTGCCACCAGCATTCTGATCCGAGCTAGCGGGGGCACAGATACGCAGTATTTT	CATSILIRASGGTDTQYF
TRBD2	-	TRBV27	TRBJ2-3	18	TGTGCCAGCAGCCCCCGACTCGACGGACTAGAGGGTCCAGATACGCAGTATTTT	CASSPRLDGLEGPDTQYF
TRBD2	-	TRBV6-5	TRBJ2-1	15	TGTGCCAGCAGTCCGGGACTAGCGGGATACAATGAGCAGTTCTTC	CASSPGLAGYNEQFF
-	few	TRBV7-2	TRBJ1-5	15	TGTGCCAGCAGCTTAGCGGGGAGGGGTGATCAGCCCCAGCATTTT	CASSLAGRGDQPQHF
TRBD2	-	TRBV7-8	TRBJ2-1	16	TGTGCCAGCGGGGCTAGCGGGAGGGCCGGGTACAATGAGCAGTTCTTC	CASGASGRAGYNEQFF
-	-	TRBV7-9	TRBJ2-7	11	TGTGCCAGCAGCTTCAACTACGAGCAGTACTTC	CASSFNYEQYF
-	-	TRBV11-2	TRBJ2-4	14	TGTGCCAGCAGCTTAGTTAGGCAGGGAAACATTCAGTACTTC	CASSLVRQGNIQYF
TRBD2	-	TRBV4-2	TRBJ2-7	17	TGTGCCAGCAGCCATCCCCAGCGGGGCGCGTATCCCTACGAGCAGTACTTC	CASSHPQRGAYPYEQYF
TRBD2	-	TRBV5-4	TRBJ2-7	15	TGTGCCAGCAGCTTGGTGAGCGGGAGCTCCTACGAGCAGTACTTC	CASSLVSGSSYEQYF
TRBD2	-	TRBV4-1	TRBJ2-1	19	TGCGCCAGCAGCCAAGATCGTGCTAGCGGGAGAGTAGGGGGGAATGAGCAGTTCTTC	CASSQDRASGRVGGNEQFF
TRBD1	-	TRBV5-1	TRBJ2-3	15	TGCGCCAGCAGTCTGAGACAGGGGGCCCCAGATACGCAGTATTTT	CASSLRQGAPDTQYF
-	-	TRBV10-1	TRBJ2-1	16	TGCGCCAGCAGTGAGTCCGGGGTTAGCTCCTACAATGAGCAGTTCTTC	CASSESGVSSYNEQFF
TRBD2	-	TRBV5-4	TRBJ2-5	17	TGTGCCAGCAGCCCACCGGAAAGCGGGAGGGTCCAAGAGACCCAGTACTTC	CASSPPESGRVQETQYF
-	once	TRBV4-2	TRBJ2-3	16	TGTGCCAGCAGCCAGTCCGGGAGCTCGGGCACAGATACGCAGTATTTT	CASSQSGSSGTDTQYF
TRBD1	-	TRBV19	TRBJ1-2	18	TGTGCCAGTAGTATAGATTTGCCGGAAGGGGCAGGGGGCGCTGGCTACACCTTC	CASSIDLPEGAGGAGYTF
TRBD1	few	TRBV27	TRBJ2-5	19	TGTGCCAGCAGTTTCAATCCGGACCGGGACAGGATATTTGAAGAGACCCAGTACTTC	CASSFNPDRDRIFEETQYF
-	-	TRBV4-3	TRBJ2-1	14	TGCGCCAGCAGCCAAGCTCTAGACTACAATGAGCAGTTCTTC	CASSQALDYNEQFF
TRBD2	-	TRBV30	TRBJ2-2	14	TGTGCCTCCTTCGGGACTAGCGGGACCGGGGAGCTGTTTTTT	CASFGTSGTGELFF
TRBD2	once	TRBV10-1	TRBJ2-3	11	TGCGCCGGGAGGGGCACAGATACGCAGTATTTT	CAGRGTDTQYF
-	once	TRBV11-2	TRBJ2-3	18	TGTGCCAGCAGCTTTCAAGTGTTTGGAACGCGGGACACAGATACGCAGTATTTT	CASSFQVFGTRDTDTQYF
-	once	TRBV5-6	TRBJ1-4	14	TGTGCCAGCAGCCAGGGATCACGGAATGAAAAACTGTTTTTT	CASSQGSRNEKLFF
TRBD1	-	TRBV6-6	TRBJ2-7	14	TGTGCCAGCGCCTGCGGGACAGGGGATTGCGAGCAGTACTTC	CASACGTGDCEQYF
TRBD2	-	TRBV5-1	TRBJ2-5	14	TGCGCCAGCAGCCCCACTAGCGGCCAAGAGACCCAGTACTTC	CASSPTSGQETQYF
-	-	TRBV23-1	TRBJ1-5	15	TGCGCCAGCAGTCAATCGAGCGGGAAAAATCAGCCCCAGCATTTT	CASSQSSGKNQPQHF
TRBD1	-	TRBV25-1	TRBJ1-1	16	TGTGCCAGCAGGTTGACAGGGGGTAACTTGAACACTGAAGCTTTCTTT	CASRLTGGNLNTEAFF
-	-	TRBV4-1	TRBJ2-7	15	TGCGCCAGTAGCCAAGATTCCGGGAACCGTTACGAGCAGTACTTC	CASSQDSGNRYEQYF
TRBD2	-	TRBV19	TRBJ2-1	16	TGTGCCAGTAGTATGTGTGGGACTAGCGGGAGTAATGAGCAGTTCTTC	CASSMCGTSGSNEQFF
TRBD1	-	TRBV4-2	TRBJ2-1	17	TGTGCCAGCAGCCAAGACCGCCGGGACAGATCTTACAATGAGCAGTTCTTC	CASSQDRRDRSYNEQFF
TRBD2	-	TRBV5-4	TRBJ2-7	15	TGTGCCAGCAGTCGGACTAGCGGGAGTACCTACGAGCAGTACTTC	CASSRTSGSTYEQYF
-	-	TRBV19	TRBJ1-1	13	TGTGCCAGTAGTACAGGGTGTGGGACTGAAGCTTTCTTT	CASSTGCGTEAFF
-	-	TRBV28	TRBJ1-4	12	TGTGCCAGCAGGCTCCTCAGGGAAAAACTGTTTTTT	CASRLLREKLFF
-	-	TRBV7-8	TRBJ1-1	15	TGTGCCAGCAACCCCCTCAGGCAGGAGAACACTGAAGCTTTCTTT	CASNPLRQENTEAFF
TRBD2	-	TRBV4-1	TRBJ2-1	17	TGCGCCAGCAGCCAAGATACCCCTAGCGGGCACCACAATGAGCAGTTCTTC	CASSQDTPSGHHNEQFF
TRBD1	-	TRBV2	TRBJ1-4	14	TGTGCCAGCAGTGAAGACAGGGGGCATGAAAAACTGTTTTTT	CASSEDRGHEKLFF
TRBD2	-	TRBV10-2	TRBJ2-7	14	TGCGCCAGCAGTGAGGGCGGGAGGGCCAGGGAGCAGTACTTC	CASSEGGRAREQYF
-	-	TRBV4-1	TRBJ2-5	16	TGCGCCAGCAGCCAAGATTTCGGGAAGTTCCAAGAGACCCAGTACTTC	CASSQDFGKFQETQYF
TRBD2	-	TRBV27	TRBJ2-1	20	TGTGCCAGCAGTGCTAGGGACCTGCGGACTAGCGGGAGGGAATACAATGAGCAGTTCTTC	CASSARDLRTSGREYNEQFF
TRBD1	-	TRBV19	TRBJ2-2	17	TGTGCCAGTAGGCCCGGACAGGGGCCCGCGAACACCGGGGAGCTGTTTTTT	CASRPGQGPANTGELFF
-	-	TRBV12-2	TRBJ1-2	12	TGTGCAAGTCGCTTAAAGCTCTATGGCTACACCTTC	CASRLKLYGYTF
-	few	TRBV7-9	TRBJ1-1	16	TGTGCCAGCAGCTTTGGGCCGACACCCCGAAACACTGAAGCTTTCTTT	CASSFGPTPRNTEAFF
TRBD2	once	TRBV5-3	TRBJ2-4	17	TGTGCCAGAAGCCCAAGGACTAGCGGGGTGATCAAAAACATTCAGTACTTC	CARSPRTSGVIKNIQYF